Given below is one T cell receptor beta chain in context. This specimen comes from a study of cytomegalovirus exposure and HLA in healthy donors. Germline assignment: CDR1 SQVTM and CDR2 ANQGSEA. CDR3 length: 14 residues. The V end was cut by 4 bases, the J end by 2 bases, with 13 bases between. The primer mix had 60 Vbeta and 13 Jbeta primers. Using immunoSEQ multiplex PCR, the repertoire was profiled, and TCRdb retains in-frame clones only, with some absent. The sample holds 100,000 to 150,000 clones, around 83% seen once. Sequenced: PBMCs. This receptor was identified in a man aged 50-60 years in good health and CMV-seronegative. The chain recombines TRBV29-1 with TRBJ2-3; a weak D match, TRBD2 (6 bases). CDR3 in amino acids: CSVVGGEYTDTQYF. CDR3 sequence (DNA): TGCAGCGTTGTAGGCGGGGAATACACAGATACGCAGTATTTT.